This T cell receptor (beta chain) was profiled in a study of tumor-infiltrating lymphocytes in primary liver carcinoma. At the level of the study: Tumor lesions were T1-T3 N0M0 and spanned roughly 4.2 to 10 cm. Study-wide results and limits: In tumor-adjacent and tumor-blood pairs, overlap was lower than in tumor region pairs. Tumors had a significantly higher top-250-clone fraction than blood (p = 0.039).

The researchers obtained blood RNA from unsorted whole blood and also extracted germline DNA. Donors were untreated and chronically infected with HBV. Germline lookup yields CDR1 SGHDT and CDR2 YYEEEE. V shed 3 bases and J 9 bases; nucleotides not matched to a gene: 11. CDR3 size: 14 residues. Constant-region priming of around 530 ng total RNA yielded TCR beta cDNA. Researchers made the TCR beta libraries by running three nested multiplex PCR rounds with slightly modified ARM-PCR. TRBV1-TRBV30 forward primers paired with a C-beta reverse primer drove the first two PCR rounds, about 11 cycles each. TCRdb re-called the multiplex PCR reads through MiXCR, storing one row per CDR3 protein. The table lists hundreds of thousands of distinct CDR3 sequences, roughly two thirds of them singletons. This clonotype was observed a handful of times. Its antigen remains unidentified. With a much larger clone just one base away, this may be a read error.

The chain combines TRBV5-6 with TRBJ2-5, with TRBD1 matching 7 bases. This TCR was recovered from a man aged 35 to 55 with primary liver carcinoma and hepatitis B virus infection. The specimen was peripheral blood. CDR3 protein: CASSSWRQGLPQYF. Here the CDR3 DNA reads TGTGCCAGCAGCTCATGGCGACAGGGTCTGCCCCAGTACTTC.